A selection of T cell receptor beta chains follows, all from one sample in a study of CD8+ T cells in alopecia areata. Profiled with immunoSEQ multiplex PCR; TCRdb holds only in-frame clones, not every one. The data contain approximately 42,000 clones, around three fifths of them singletons. Sequenced here: CD8+ T cells sorted from blood, sampled at week 4, from a patient treated with tofacitinib. Source of these receptors: a human donor with alopecia areata. Each CDR3 is given with its conserved first and last residue. A D gene is named only where the DNA matches it firmly. Expanded clones are given a class, and other clones once, few, many or no size at all.

abundance | j_gene | d_gene | v_gene | CDR3aa | CDR3nt
. | TRBJ1-1 | . | TRBV6-6 | CASKNPDLNTEAFF | TGTGCCAGCAAAAACCCGGACCTGAACACTGAAGCTTTCTTT
. | TRBJ1-6 | . | TRBV30 | CACQIEGLMAPLHF | TGTGCCTGCCAAATAGAGGGTTTGATGGCACCCCTCCACTTT
. | TRBJ1-2 | . | TRBV4-1 | CASSQEHWATNYGYTF | TGCGCCAGCAGCCAAGAACACTGGGCAACTAACTATGGCTACACCTTC
. | TRBJ1-5 | . | TRBV6-1 | CASSDPSVPRQPQHF | TGTGCCAGCAGTGACCCCTCAGTTCCCCGTCAGCCCCAGCATTTT
. | TRBJ2-3 | . | TRBV4-1 | CASSQLEVDTQYF | TGCGCCAGCAGCCAACTAGAGGTAGATACGCAGTATTTT
few | TRBJ2-1 | . | TRBV27 | CASRKDNEQFF | TGTGCCAGCAGAAAAGACAATGAGCAGTTCTTC
. | TRBJ1-4 | TRBD1 | TRBV29-1 | CSAGDRGEKLFF | TGCAGCGCTGGGGACAGGGGGGAAAAACTGTTTTTT
few | TRBJ1-1 | . | TRBV29-1 | CSVEEGQNTEAFF | TGCAGCGTTGAAGAAGGACAGAACACTGAAGCTTTCTTT
. | TRBJ2-7 | . | TRBV5-1 | CASSLPDASYEQYF | TGCGCCAGCAGCTTACCAGACGCTAGCTACGAGCAGTACTTC
. | TRBJ2-1 | . | TRBV6-5 | CASSPLFQGHNEQFF | TGTGCCAGCAGTCCCTTGTTCCAGGGCCACAATGAGCAGTTCTTC
. | TRBJ2-5 | TRBD2 | TRBV2 | CASSYGLAGGSQETQYF | TGTGCCAGCAGTTACGGACTAGCGGGGGGATCTCAAGAGACCCAGTACTTC
few | TRBJ1-6 | TRBD1 | TRBV5-1 | CASSGTGDSPLHF | TGCGCCAGCTCCGGGACAGGGGATTCACCCCTCCACTTT
few | TRBJ2-7 | TRBD2 | TRBV29-1 | CSVETSGGNYEQYF | TGCAGCGTTGAAACTAGCGGGGGGAACTACGAGCAGTACTTC
. | TRBJ2-3 | . | TRBV4-3 | CASSQEQGRDTQYF | TGCGCCAGCAGCCAAGAGCAGGGGAGAGATACGCAGTATTTT
. | TRBJ2-7 | TRBD1 | TRBV27 | CASSRDSPYEQYF | TGTGCCAGCAGCCGGGACAGTCCCTACGAGCAGTACTTC
. | TRBJ2-7 | TRBD1 | TRBV7-9 | CASNQPGGAGAYEQYF | TGTGCCAGCAACCAACCAGGGGGCGCAGGCGCCTACGAGCAGTACTTC
. | TRBJ1-5 | . | TRBV2 | CASSEKAVLSNQPQHF | TGTGCCAGCAGTGAAAAGGCAGTTCTTAGCAATCAGCCCCAGCATTTT
. | TRBJ2-3 | TRBD1 | TRBV5-6 | CASSPVGQGSQYF | TGTGCCAGCAGCCCCGTGGGACAGGGGTCGCAGTATTTT
. | TRBJ1-1 | . | TRBV4-3 | CASRGNTEAFF | TGCGCCAGCAGGGGGAACACTGAAGCTTTCTTT
. | TRBJ2-7 | . | TRBV7-9 | CASSFLTGAEQYF | TGTGCCAGCAGCTTTCTAACAGGAGCCGAGCAGTACTTC
once | TRBJ2-6 | . | TRBV27 | CASSPQGLAANVLTF | TGTGCCAGCAGTCCCCAGGGGCTGGCGGCCAACGTCCTGACTTTC
. | TRBJ1-2 | . | TRBV15 | CATSRESKAPGGYTF | TGTGCCACCAGCAGAGAGTCCAAGGCGCCGGGGGGCTACACCTTC
. | TRBJ2-1 | . | TRBV30 | CAWSVGTGLNEQFF | TGTGCCTGGAGTGTGGGCACAGGGCTAAATGAGCAGTTCTTC
. | TRBJ2-7 | TRBD1 | TRBV27 | CASRGVGTGDYEQYF | TGTGCCAGCAGAGGGGTGGGGACAGGGGACTACGAGCAGTACTTC
. | TRBJ1-1 | . | TRBV19 | CASSKQGYTEAFF | TGTGCCAGTAGTAAACAGGGATACACTGAAGCTTTCTTT
. | TRBJ2-3 | . | TRBV5-1 | CASRNKSTDTQYF | TGCGCCAGCAGAAACAAGAGCACAGATACGCAGTATTTT
. | TRBJ2-5 | . | TRBV5-1 | CASSPHLGGETQYF | TGCGCCAGCAGCCCGCACTTGGGTGGAGAGACCCAGTACTTC